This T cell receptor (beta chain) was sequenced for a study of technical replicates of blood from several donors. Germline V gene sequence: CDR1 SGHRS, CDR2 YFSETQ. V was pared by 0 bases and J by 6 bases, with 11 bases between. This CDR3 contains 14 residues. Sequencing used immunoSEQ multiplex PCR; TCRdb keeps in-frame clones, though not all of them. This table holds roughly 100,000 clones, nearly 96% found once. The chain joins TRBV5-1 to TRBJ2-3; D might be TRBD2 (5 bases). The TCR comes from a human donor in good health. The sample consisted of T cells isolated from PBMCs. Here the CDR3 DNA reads TGCGCCAGCAGCTTGGAGTCGCCGGGGGATACGCAGTATTTT. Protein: CASSLESPGDTQYF.